The next 32 T cell receptor beta chains were all read from a single sample in a study of blood T cell repertoires in COVID-19. The protocol was immunoSEQ multiplex PCR, while the TCRdb copy is restricted to in-frame clones and leaves out a portion. The sample yields roughly 500,000 clones, about 91% seen once. Material for sequencing was peripheral blood. The receptors come from a man aged 18-30 years with COVID-19, enrolled during active disease.

The genes are TRBV6-5 and TRBJ1-2; a weak D match, TRBD1 (5 bases). V lost 6 bases, J lost 9 bases, and 14 bases lay in between. The CDR3 extends over 12 amino acids. Per germline, CDR1 MNHEY and CDR2 SVGAGI. The CDR3 spells CASRGPGQSYTF. The CDR3 DNA reads TGTGCCAGCAGAGGACCAGGACAAAGCTACACCTTC.

The chain employs TRBV9 and TRBJ2-2; 11 nucleotides match TRBD2. V was pared by 0 bases and J by 5 bases, with 3 bases of the junction left unmatched. CDR3 length: 16 amino acids. The germline V gene has CDR1 SGDLS and CDR2 YYNGEE. The CDR3 spells CASSVATSGSTGELFF. For the CDR3, the DNA is TGTGCCAGCAGCGTAGCTACTAGCGGGAGTACCGGGGAGCTGTTTTTT.

The rearrangement joins TRBV5-1 to TRBJ2-3, with 8 bases aligning to TRBD1. The CDR3 totals 15 residues. V lost 0 bases, J lost 4 bases, and 4 bases stayed unmatched. Germline loops: CDR1 SGHRS, CDR2 YFSETQ. CDR3 sequence: CASSLGDRGSDTQYF. The CDR3 region has the DNA TGCGCCAGCAGCTTGGGAGACAGGGGTTCAGATACGCAGTATTTT.

As for this clone: A junction boundary mismatches the germline segment, possibly from a read error. The chain is built from TRBV7-8 and TRBJ2-5; 7 bases map to TRBD1. This CDR3 region has 13 residues. CDR1 SGHVS and CDR2 FQNEAQ come from the germline V gene. The CDR3 sequence: CATSRGYQETQYF. In nucleotides, the CDR3 is TGTGCCACCAGCAGGGGGTACCAAGAGACCCAGTACTTC. Full variable domain (remainder filled in from reference TRBV7-8 and TRBJ2-5): GAGVSQSPRYKVAKRGQDVALRCDPISGHVSLFWYQQALGQGPEFLTYFQNEAQLDKSGLPSDRFFAERPEGSVSTLKIQRTQQEDSAVYLCATSRGYQETQYFGPGTRLLVL.

The V and J genes are TRBV5-4 and TRBJ2-6; D gene uncertain. The CDR3 has 15 amino acids. Germline CDR1 reads SGHNT; CDR2 reads YYREEE (reference sequence). Trimming removed 3 bases from V and 2 bases from J, with 9 bases in between. In DNA form, the CDR3 reads TGTGCCAGCAGCTGGGCAGCCCCTGGGGCCAACGTCCTGACTTTC. The encoded protein is CASSWAAPGANVLTF.

This chain joins TRBV4-1 and TRBJ2-2; tentative D call: TRBD2 (5 bases). Trimming removed 3 bases from V and 3 bases from J, with 8 bases in between. The CDR3 consists of 14 residues. Per germline, CDR1 MGHRA and CDR2 YSYEKL. The CDR3 here is CASSQGSYTGELFF. CDR3 sequence (DNA): TGCGCCAGCAGCCAGGGGAGTTACACCGGGGAGCTGTTTTTT.

The gene calls are TRBV2 and TRBJ2-3; TRBD2 aligns across 8 bases. Per germline, CDR1 SNHLY and CDR2 FYNNEI. The CDR3 totals 14 residues. J lost 3 bases, V lost 6 bases, and 5 bases had no gene match. CDR3 DNA sequence: TGTGCCAGCAGGCGGGAGGTCGGGACAGATACGCAGTATTTT. Protein: CASRREVGTDTQYF.

This chain joins TRBV12-3 or TRBV12-4 and TRBJ1-5; unclear D gene. V was trimmed by 1 base and J by 9 bases, leaving 10 bases between them. There are 13 residues in the CDR3. CDR3 DNA: TGTGCCAGCAGTTTAGGCGATTTCGCGCCCCAGCATTTT. Encoded protein: CASSLGDFAPQHF.

This chain joins TRBV29-1 and TRBJ1-2, with D possibly TRBD1 on 5 matching bases. The CDR3 spans 14 residues. V lost 2 bases and J 4 bases, leaving 14 bases between the germline ends. The germline V gene encodes CDR1 SQVTM and CDR2 ANQGSEA. This CDR3 reads CSVERWGVGYGYTF. DNA of the CDR3: TGCAGCGTTGAACGGTGGGGCGTCGGCTATGGCTACACCTTC. Based on the CDR3 plus reference TRBV29-1 and TRBJ1-2, the full variable domain is SAVISQKPSRDICQRGTSLTIQCQVDSQVTMMFWYRQQPGQSLTLIATANQGSEATYESGFVIDKFPISRPNLTFSTLTVSNMSPEDSSIYLCSVERWGVGYGYTFGSGTRLTVV.

In this sample, this clone turned up a few times. The chain recombines TRBV27 with TRBJ2-5, with unresolved D. The germline V and J ends were trimmed by 6 bases and 4 bases, with 15 bases remaining between them. CDR1 and CDR2 (germline): MNHEY, SMNVEV (reference sequence). This CDR3 region has 14 residues. CDR3 sequence (DNA): TGTGCCAGCAGCCTAGGAACATATGGAGAGACCCAGTACTTC. Translated, it gives CASSLGTYGETQYF.

This clone was seen more than once but under ten times. V gene TRBV7-9 combines with J gene TRBJ2-7; TRBD2 aligns across 9 bases. Trimming took 5 bases from V and 4 from J; bases not matched to a gene: 9. This CDR3 region has 15 residues. Germline V CDR1 and CDR2: SEHNR, FQNEAQ (reference sequence). CDR3 in amino acids: CASSPQAGGLYEQYF. In DNA, the CDR3 is TGTGCCAGCAGCCCCCAAGCGGGGGGTTTATACGAGCAGTACTTC.

The chain combines TRBV5-1 with TRBJ2-7; 9 bases fit TRBD1. With 4 bases clipped from V and 5 bases from J, the junction kept 7 bases outside the gene matches. This CDR3 has 14 amino acids. Germline V CDR1 and CDR2: SGHRS, YFSETQ. This CDR3 reads CASSGGQGSNEQYF. CDR3 nucleotide sequence: TGCGCCAGCAGCGGGGGACAGGGCAGCAACGAGCAGTACTTC.

V is TRBV11-3 and J is TRBJ2-2; 8 bases fit TRBD2. Germline CDR1 SGHNT, CDR2 YENEEA. Trimming took 11 bases from V and 0 from J; bases not matched to a gene: 11. This CDR3 is built from 16 residues. The CDR3 DNA follows: TGTGCCCGGGGTCGTAGCGGGACGGCGAACACCGGGGAGCTGTTTTTT. Amino acid sequence: CARGRSGTANTGELFF.

The chain has TRBV7-3 and TRBJ2-1; 9 nucleotides agree with TRBD2. The CDR3 has 19 residues. V was pared by 3 bases and J by 6 bases, with 18 bases of the junction left unmatched. CDR1 is SGHTA, CDR2 FQGTGA, per germline. The CDR3, as DNA: TGTGCCAGCAGCTTCGTATCTGGTAGCGGGAGCAGTAGGAGCAATGAGCAGTTCTTC. Amino acids: CASSFVSGSGSSRSNEQFF.

The rearrangement joins TRBV30 to TRBJ1-2; D uncertain. This CDR3 is built from 12 residues. V was cut by 3 bases and J by 8 bases, with 13 bases left in between. Germline assignment: CDR1 GTSNPN and CDR2 SVGIG (reference sequence). CDR3 protein: CAWRQRQFGYTF. CDR3 DNA sequence: TGTGCCTGGAGGCAGAGACAATTCGGCTACACCTTC.

This clone has more than one count but fewer than ten. The chain recombines TRBV11-2 with TRBJ2-7; 7 bases align to TRBD1. The CDR3 spans 17 residues. V trimming: 0 bases; J trimming: 6 bases; junction bases outside the gene matches: 14. The germline CDR1 and CDR2 sequences are SGHAT and FQNNGV. CDR3: CASSLDPYTGARGEQYF. As DNA, the CDR3 is TGTGCCAGCAGCTTAGATCCCTATACAGGGGCGAGAGGCGAGCAGTACTTC.

V is TRBV5-4 and J is TRBJ2-2, with D tentatively TRBD1 (6 bases). V was cut by 10 bases and J by 0 bases, with 16 bases left in between. The CDR3 totals 15 residues. CDR1 SGHNT and CDR2 YYREEE come from the germline V gene (reference sequence). CDR3 sequence (DNA): TGTGCCTGGAAACGGGACATCGCGAACACCGGGGAGCTGTTTTTT. This codes for CAWKRDIANTGELFF.

J is TRBJ2-5 and V is TRBV2; D may be TRBD1 (5 bases). The V and J ends lost 8 bases and 3 bases respectively, with 13 bases between them. The germline gives CDR1 SNHLY, CDR2 FYNNEI. The length of the CDR3 is 13 residues. Written as DNA, the CDR3 is TGTGCCAGCGGTCGTACCAGGGAAGAGACCCAGTACTTC. Protein: CASGRTREETQYF.

The chain joins TRBV4-1 to TRBJ2-1; TRBD2 aligns across 7 bases. After removal of 3 bases from V and 6 bases from J, the junction contained 2 bases not matched to a gene. The germline V gene encodes CDR1 MGHRA and CDR2 YSYEKL. This CDR3 is 13 amino acids long. The CDR3 DNA follows: TGCGCCAGCAGCCAGCCTAGCGGCAATGAGCAGTTCTTC. Translating gives CASSQPSGNEQFF.

The J gene is TRBJ2-7, the V gene TRBV28; 8 nucleotides line up with TRBD2. CDR3 size: 16 residues. Germline CDR1 is MDHEN and CDR2 is SYDVKM. Trimming at V came to 5 bases and at J to 2 bases, leaving 11 bases not matched to a gene. As DNA, the CDR3 is TGTGCCAGCAGTCCCTCAGTTCTGGGACTAGCCTACGAGCAGTACTTC. This codes for CASSPSVLGLAYEQYF.

The V and J genes are TRBV6-5 and TRBJ2-5, with D possibly being TRBD2 (6 bases). V shed 7 bases and J shed 2 bases, with 11 bases lying between them. This CDR3 is 13 amino acids long. CDR1 is MNHEY, CDR2 SVGAGI, per germline. CDR3 DNA sequence: TGTGCCAGCAAGGAGGGGTGGCAAGAGACCCAGTACTTC. Protein: CASKEGWQETQYF.

The rearrangement uses TRBV6-5 and TRBJ2-7; D is possibly TRBD2 (5 bases). CDR3 length equals 14 residues. Germline V gives CDR1 MNHEY, CDR2 SVGAGI. The ends were cut back, 4 bases at V and 5 bases at J, with 15 bases in the middle. This CDR3 is CASSFRGSAHEQYF. CDR3 DNA: TGTGCCAGCAGTTTCCGTGGTAGCGCCCACGAGCAGTACTTC.

This clone was picked up a small number of times. The chain joins TRBV7-8 to TRBJ2-7; TRBD2 matches 11 bases. The CDR3 consists of 15 residues. Per the germline V gene, CDR1 is SGHVS and CDR2 is FQNEAQ. After removal of 5 bases from V and 1 base from J, the junction contained 4 bases not matched to a gene. The CDR3 protein is CASSLGTSGSYEQYF. DNA for the CDR3: TGTGCCAGCAGCCTAGGGACTAGCGGATCCTACGAGCAGTACTTC. The whole variable domain, remainder taken from reference TRBV7-8 and TRBJ2-7, is GAGVSQSPRYKVAKRGQDVALRCDPISGHVSLFWYQQALGQGPEFLTYFQNEAQLDKSGLPSDRFFAERPEGSVSTLKIQRTQQEDSAVYLCASSLGTSGSYEQYFGPGTRLTVT.

The chain is built from TRBV5-1 and TRBJ2-5; possible D gene TRBD1, 5 bases. CDR1 and CDR2 (germline): SGHRS, YFSETQ. V was pared by 2 bases and J by 4 bases, with 9 bases between. This CDR3 has 13 residues. CDR3 in amino acids: CASSFQGRETQYF. For the CDR3, the DNA is TGCGCCAGCAGCTTTCAGGGCCGAGAGACCCAGTACTTC.

This rearrangement joins TRBV7-9 to TRBJ2-1, with TRBD2 matching over 8 bases. Germline CDR1 is SEHNR and CDR2 is FQNEAQ (reference sequence). CDR3 length equals 15 residues. With V trimmed by 4 bases and J by 2 bases, 4 bases remained unmatched. CDR3 DNA sequence: TGTGCCAGCAGCTCCCCGGGACTAGCCTACAATGAGCAGTTCTTC. Translated, it gives CASSSPGLAYNEQFF.

This chain links TRBV3-1 (or the pseudogene TRBV3-2) with TRBJ1-4; D unresolved. The CDR3 spans 14 residues. Trimming stripped 1 base from V and 7 bases from J, with 10 bases between. Germline V lookup: CDR1 LGHDT, CDR2 YNNKEL (reference sequence). The CDR3 sequence is CASSQVRSSEKLFF. DNA of the CDR3: TGTGCCAGCAGCCAAGTAAGATCCAGTGAAAAACTGTTTTTT.

The V call is TRBV6-6, the J call TRBJ2-3; 8 bases match TRBD2. With V trimmed by 8 bases and J by 4 bases, 8 bases remained unmatched. The CDR3 totals 14 residues. Germline values: CDR1 MNHNY, CDR2 SVGAGI (reference sequence). CDR3 DNA: TGTGCCAGCGTCGGGGGGGCAGTCCCAGATACGCAGTATTTT. Amino acids: CASVGGAVPDTQYF.

This chain connects TRBV5-6 to TRBJ2-5; D might be TRBD2 (6 bases). V lost 3 bases, J lost 1 base, and 10 bases lay in between. The CDR3 runs to 14 residues. CDR1 SGHDT and CDR2 YYEEEE come from the germline V gene. The chain's CDR3 is CASSSRRGQETQYF. In DNA, the CDR3 is TGTGCCAGCAGCTCCCGGCGGGGCCAAGAGACCCAGTACTTC.

The chain recombines TRBV4-2 with TRBJ2-7; D not resolved. CDR1 and CDR2 (germline): LGHNA, YNFKEQ. The CDR3 length is 16 residues. Trimming pared 0 bases from V and 3 bases from J, leaving 15 bases between. CDR3 DNA sequence: TGTGCCAGCAGCCAAGAGGCCTTCTCAGGCCTCTACGAGCAGTACTTC. It codes for CASSQEAFSGLYEQYF.

V is TRBV6-6 and J is TRBJ2-1; tentatively, D is TRBD2 (5 bases). The CDR3 is made up of 13 amino acids. Germline CDR1 MNHNY, CDR2 SVGAGI (reference sequence). Trimming left V 4 bases short and J 3 bases short, with 7 bases between. CDR3 sequence (DNA): TGTGCCAGCAGTTTCCGGGACTACAATGAGCAGTTCTTC. Encoded protein: CASSFRDYNEQFF.

This chain joins TRBV19 and TRBJ1-3; TRBD1 aligns across 7 bases. The CDR3 has 14 residues. From germline, CDR1 is LNHDA and CDR2 SQIVND (reference sequence). After removal of 4 bases from V and 1 base from J, the junction contained 1 base not matched to a gene. CDR3 region: CASSKTGSGNTIYF. The CDR3 DNA reads as TGTGCCAGTAGTAAGACAGGGTCTGGAAACACCATATATTTT.

The genes are TRBV27 and TRBJ2-1; 7 positions match TRBD1. Germline V gene lookup returns CDR1 MNHEY and CDR2 SMNVEV (reference sequence). V lost 4 bases to trimming and J lost 9 bases; unmatched junction nucleotides: 18. The CDR3 is made up of 17 amino acids. In nucleotides, the CDR3 is TGTGCCAGCAGTTCTCTATTAGCCCAGGGGGTTGGGGGTGAGCAGTTCTTC. Translating gives CASSSLLAQGVGGEQFF.